The rows below give T cell receptor beta chains drawn from one sample of a study of response to subunit inactivated influenza vaccine. A single record per CDR3 protein comes from TCRdb applying MiXCR to the RT-PCR reads. The table includes approximately 680,000 distinct CDR3 sequences, around a sixth detected once. Sample: PBMCs from blood, taken approximately 13 days after vaccination. Receptors originate from a man aged 50-60 years who received an inactivated influenza vaccine. The CDR3 runs from the conserved cysteine through the conserved F or W. D genes are given only for firm matches. Some rows have no size entry. The others give once, few or many, or a class for an expanded clone.

>NA|TRBJ2-2|15|TRBD2|TRBV3-1
TGTGCCAGCAGCCAAGATTGGGGACTAACCGGGGAGCTGTTTTTT
CASSQDWGLTGELFF
>NA|TRBJ2-5|13|NA|TRBV28
TGTGCCAGCAGTATAGGGTTTCGGGAGACCCAGTACTTC
CASSIGFRETQYF
>few|TRBJ1-4|16|NA|TRBV7-9
TGTGCCAGCAGCTTACCCGGCGGGGGCCAGAGTGAAAAACTGTTTTTT
CASSLPGGGQSEKLFF
>few|TRBJ2-3|16|TRBD2|TRBV5-1
TGCGCCAGCAGCCAGACTAGCGGATTTTCCACAGATACGCAGTATTTT
CASSQTSGFSTDTQYF
>NA|TRBJ2-5|15|NA|TRBV28
TGTGCCAGCAGTTTGACAGATAATTTACTTGAGACCCAGTACTTC
CASSLTDNLLETQYF
>many|TRBJ2-7|14|NA|TRBV27
TGTGCCAGCAGTACGAGAAGCAGGGCTGGCGAGCAGTACTTC
CASSTRSRAGEQYF
>NA|TRBJ2-2|14|NA|TRBV4-3
TGCGCCAGCAGCCGGTTCTCGGGCACCGGGGAGCTGTTTTTT
CASSRFSGTGELFF
>NA|TRBJ1-2|15|TRBD1|TRBV12-3/TRBV12-4
TGTGCCAGCAGTGAATCAGGGGGTCCTAACTATGGCTACACCTTC
CASSESGGPNYGYTF
>few|TRBJ1-6|18|NA|TRBV6-1
TGTGCCAGCAGACCCTTACTGAGGACGAGCTCCTATAATTCACCCCTCCACTTT
CASRPLLRTSSYNSPLHF
>few|TRBJ1-1|13|NA|TRBV28
TGTGCCACCCATCTAGGCCGGAACACTGAAGCTTTCTTT
CATHLGRNTEAFF
>NA|TRBJ2-3|16|TRBD2|TRBV6-2/TRBV6-3
TGTGCCAGCAGGACGAGGTTAGCGGGGGGCACAGATACGCAGTATTTT
CASRTRLAGGTDTQYF
>NA|TRBJ2-7|12|NA|TRBV20-1
TGCAGTGCTAGGATTACTAGCTACGAGCAGTACTTC
CSARITSYEQYF
>many|TRBJ2-5|14|NA|TRBV29-1
TGCAGCGTTGCCAGGCGTGCGGCGCAAGAGACCCAGTACTTC
CSVARRAAQETQYF
>NA|TRBJ2-1|14|NA|TRBV6-1
TGTGCCAGCAGTCCCGACTCGCCGACTAGACCGCAGTTCTTC
CASSPDSPTRPQFF
>NA|TRBJ2-1|18|TRBD2|TRBV6-2/TRBV6-3
TGTGCCAGCAGTTACCTCCTAGCGGGGGGGAGCTCCTACAATGAGCAGTTCTTC
CASSYLLAGGSSYNEQFF
>NA|TRBJ2-3|15|TRBD2|TRBV7-2
TGTGCCAGCAGCCGTAGCGGGATCAGCACAGATACGCAGTATTTT
CASSRSGISTDTQYF
>few|TRBJ2-1|16|TRBD1|TRBV3-1
TGTGCCAGCAGCCAAGCTGGGACAGGCTATGGGGGTGAGCAGTTCTTC
CASSQAGTGYGGEQFF
>few|TRBJ2-3|14|TRBD2|TRBV10-2
TGCGCCAGCAGCCAGCGGGGGCAGACAGATACGCAGTATTTT
CASSQRGQTDTQYF
>NA|TRBJ2-7|15|TRBD1|TRBV7-9
TGTGCCAGCAGCTTACCACTGGACAGGGGCTACGAGCAGTACTTC
CASSLPLDRGYEQYF
>NA|TRBJ2-7|13|NA|TRBV3-1
TGTGCCAGCAGCCAAGATGGTCGGTACGAGCAGTACTTC
CASSQDGRYEQYF
>NA|TRBJ1-2|15|NA|TRBV6-2/TRBV6-3
TGTGCCAGCAGGCCCGACAGTTTTCAACACCATGGCTACACCTTC
CASRPDSFQHHGYTF
>NA|TRBJ2-4|18|TRBD2|TRBV6-2/TRBV6-3
TGTGCCAGCAGTCCGACTAGCGGGATGTTCCTAGCCAAAAACATTCAGTACTTC
CASSPTSGMFLAKNIQYF
>NA|TRBJ2-1|17|NA|TRBV3-1
TGTGCCAGCAGCCAAGAGCCAGGGGATATCTCCTACAATGAGCAGTTCTTC
CASSQEPGDISYNEQFF
>few|TRBJ2-3|16|NA|TRBV25-1
TGTGCCAGCAGTGAATCTAGGGGGGGGCCCACAGATACGCAGTATTTT
CASSESRGGPTDTQYF
>NA|TRBJ2-3|15|NA|TRBV9
TGTGCCAGCAGCGTAGCCCCACTAGCAACAGATACGCAGTATTTT
CASSVAPLATDTQYF
>NA|TRBJ1-6|14|TRBD1|TRBV6-1
TGTGCCAGCAATGGACAGGGATATAATTCACCCCTCCACTTT
CASNGQGYNSPLHF
>NA|TRBJ2-7|12|TRBD1|TRBV10-2
TGCGCCGCCGGGACAGGGCCCCACGAGCAGTACTTC
CAAGTGPHEQYF
>few|TRBJ2-5|13|NA|TRBV12-3/TRBV12-4
TGTGCCAGCAGTTTACCCGCACAAGAGACCCAGTACTTC
CASSLPAQETQYF
>NA|TRBJ1-2|14|NA|TRBV7-9
TGTGCCAGCAGCGGACAAGAAATTAACTATGGCTACACCTTC
CASSGQEINYGYTF
>few|TRBJ2-1|17|TRBD2|TRBV12-3/TRBV12-4
TGTGCCAGCAGTACCCCGGGTAGGCTAGCGGGGGACAATGAGCAGTTCTTC
CASSTPGRLAGDNEQFF
>once|TRBJ2-3|15|NA|TRBV15
TGTGCCACCAGCAGGCAAGCAGGCCGGGAAGATACGCAGTATTTT
CATSRQAGREDTQYF
>few|TRBJ2-5|14|NA|TRBV3-1
TGTGCCAGCAGCCATTCGGGGGCCGGGGAGACCCAGTACTTC
CASSHSGAGETQYF
>few|TRBJ1-1|13|NA|TRBV20-1
TGCAGTGCGGTCAAGACGACTAACACTGAAGCTTTCTTT
CSAVKTTNTEAFF
>NA|TRBJ2-3|15|TRBD2|TRBV9
TGTGCCAGCAGCGTAGGTAGCGGGGGCACAGATACGCAGTATTTT
CASSVGSGGTDTQYF
>few|TRBJ2-1|18|TRBD2|TRBV7-8
TGTGCCAGCAGCCCGACTTTTATCGGGGGGGCCATGGAGAATGAGCAGTTCTTC
CASSPTFIGGAMENEQFF
>few|TRBJ1-3|15|NA|TRBV4-3
TGCGCCAGCAGCCAAGCCCTTACGAACCGAAACACCATATATTTT
CASSQALTNRNTIYF
>many|TRBJ1-2|14|TRBD1|TRBV28
TGTGCCAGCAGTTTATGGGGACAGGGGGGGGGCTACACCTTC
CASSLWGQGGGYTF
>NA|TRBJ2-2|16|TRBD2|TRBV7-3
TGTGCCAGCAGCTTAGCGGGAGGGGGTATCGCCGGGGAGCTGTTTTTT
CASSLAGGGIAGELFF
>once|TRBJ1-4|11|NA|TRBV20-1
TGCAGTGGGGTTCGAGGGGAAAAACTGTTTTTT
CSGVRGEKLFF
>few|TRBJ2-3|15|NA|TRBV5-1
TGCGCCAGCAGCTTGGCCTTTAAGAGCACAGATACGCAGTATTTT
CASSLAFKSTDTQYF
>few|TRBJ2-1|15|NA|TRBV29-1
TGCAGCGTTGAAGCTTCGCTACTGACTAGAGATGAGCAGTTCTTC
CSVEASLLTRDEQFF
>few|TRBJ2-1|14|NA|TRBV7-2
TGTGCCAGCAGCTCCAGACAGGTCTACAATGAGCAGTTCTTC
CASSSRQVYNEQFF
>once|TRBJ2-1|16|TRBD2|TRBV16
TGTGCCAGCAGCCACGGACTAGCGGGCACCTACAATGAGCAGTTCTTC
CASSHGLAGTYNEQFF
>few|TRBJ2-1|13|NA|TRBV5-1
TGCGCCAGCAGCTCCCTGACCGACAGTGAGCAGTTCTTC
CASSSLTDSEQFF
>few|TRBJ1-5|15|NA|TRBV7-9
TGTGCCAGCAGCTTCAGCGGGAATCGCAATCAGCCCCAGCATTTT
CASSFSGNRNQPQHF
>NA|TRBJ1-2|12|NA|TRBV5-5
TGTGCCAGCAGCAGGGACGCCTATGGCTACACCTTC
CASSRDAYGYTF
>NA|TRBJ1-1|14|NA|TRBV6-1
TGTGCCAGCAGTCCCGGGCCAAGGGACACTGAAGCTTTCTTT
CASSPGPRDTEAFF
>many|TRBJ1-2|15|NA|TRBV5-6
TGTGCCAGCAGCCGAGGGCAGGGACGGGACTATGGCTACACCTTC
CASSRGQGRDYGYTF
>many|TRBJ1-6|14|NA|TRBV4-2
TGTGCCAGCAGCCAAGGGAACTATAATTCACCCCTCCACTTT
CASSQGNYNSPLHF